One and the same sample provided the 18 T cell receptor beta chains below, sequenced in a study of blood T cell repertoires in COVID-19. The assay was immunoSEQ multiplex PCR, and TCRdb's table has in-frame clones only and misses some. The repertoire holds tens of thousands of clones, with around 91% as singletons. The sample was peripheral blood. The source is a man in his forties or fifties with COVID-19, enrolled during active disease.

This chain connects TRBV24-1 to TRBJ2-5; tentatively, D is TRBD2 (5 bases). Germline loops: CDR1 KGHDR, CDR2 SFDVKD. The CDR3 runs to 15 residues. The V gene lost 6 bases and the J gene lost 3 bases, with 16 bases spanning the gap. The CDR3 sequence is CATSQRLEREETQYF. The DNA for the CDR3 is TGTGCCACCAGTCAGAGACTGGAGAGGGAAGAGACCCAGTACTTC.

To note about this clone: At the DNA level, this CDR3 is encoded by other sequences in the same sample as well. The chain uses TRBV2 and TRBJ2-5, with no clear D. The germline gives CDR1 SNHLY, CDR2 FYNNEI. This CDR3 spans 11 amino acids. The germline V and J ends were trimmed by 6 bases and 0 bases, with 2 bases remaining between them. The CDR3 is CASSYQETQYF. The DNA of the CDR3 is TGTGCCAGCAGCTACCAAGAGACCCAGTACTTC.

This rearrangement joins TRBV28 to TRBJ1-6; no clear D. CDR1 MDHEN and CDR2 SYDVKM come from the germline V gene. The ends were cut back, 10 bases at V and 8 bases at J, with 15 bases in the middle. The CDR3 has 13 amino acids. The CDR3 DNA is TGTGCCAATTCTCGACGGGGTTATTCACCCCTCCACTTT. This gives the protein CANSRRGYSPLHF.

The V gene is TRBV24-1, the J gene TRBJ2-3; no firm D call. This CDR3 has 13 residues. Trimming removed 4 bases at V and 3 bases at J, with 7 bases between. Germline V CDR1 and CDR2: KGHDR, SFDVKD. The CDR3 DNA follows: TGTGCCACCAGTGACCCAACTACAGATACGCAGTATTTT. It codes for CATSDPTTDTQYF.

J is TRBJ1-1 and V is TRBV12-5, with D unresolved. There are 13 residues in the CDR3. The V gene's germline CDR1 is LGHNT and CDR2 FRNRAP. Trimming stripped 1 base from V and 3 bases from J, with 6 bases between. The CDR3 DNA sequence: TGTGCTAGTGGTTTGGACAGCTACACTGAAGCTTTCTTT. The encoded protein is CASGLDSYTEAFF. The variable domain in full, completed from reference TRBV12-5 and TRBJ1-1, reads DARVTQTPRHKVTEMGQEVTMRCQPILGHNTVFWYRQTMMQGLELLAYFRNRAPLDDSGMPKDRFSAEMPDATLATLKIQPSEPRDSAVYFCASGLDSYTEAFFGQGTRLTVV.

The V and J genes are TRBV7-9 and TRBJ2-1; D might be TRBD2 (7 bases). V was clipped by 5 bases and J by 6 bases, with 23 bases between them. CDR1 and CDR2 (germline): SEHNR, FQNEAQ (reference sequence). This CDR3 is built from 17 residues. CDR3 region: CASSPRGGPRLANEQFF. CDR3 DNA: TGTGCCAGCAGCCCCAGGGGAGGGCCTAGATTGGCCAATGAGCAGTTCTTC.

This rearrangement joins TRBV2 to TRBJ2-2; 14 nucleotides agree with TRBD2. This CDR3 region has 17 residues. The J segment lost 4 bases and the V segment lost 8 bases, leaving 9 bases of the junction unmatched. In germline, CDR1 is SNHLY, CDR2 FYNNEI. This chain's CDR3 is CASGGGLAGVGTGELFF. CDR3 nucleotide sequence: TGTGCCAGCGGCGGGGGACTAGCGGGAGTCGGCACCGGGGAGCTGTTTTTT.

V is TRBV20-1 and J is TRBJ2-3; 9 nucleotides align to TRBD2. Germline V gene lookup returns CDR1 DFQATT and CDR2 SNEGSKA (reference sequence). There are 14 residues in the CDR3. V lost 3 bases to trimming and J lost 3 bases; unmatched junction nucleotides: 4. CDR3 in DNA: TGCAGTGCTAGTCGGACTAGCGTTACAGATACGCAGTATTTT. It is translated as CSASRTSVTDTQYF.

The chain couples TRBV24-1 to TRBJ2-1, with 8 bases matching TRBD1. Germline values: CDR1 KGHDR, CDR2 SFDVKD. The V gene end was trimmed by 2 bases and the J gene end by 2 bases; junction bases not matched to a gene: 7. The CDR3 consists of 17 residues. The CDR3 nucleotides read TGTGCCACCAGTGATTCTACAGGGGGAAGGACCTACAATGAGCAGTTCTTC. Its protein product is CATSDSTGGRTYNEQFF.

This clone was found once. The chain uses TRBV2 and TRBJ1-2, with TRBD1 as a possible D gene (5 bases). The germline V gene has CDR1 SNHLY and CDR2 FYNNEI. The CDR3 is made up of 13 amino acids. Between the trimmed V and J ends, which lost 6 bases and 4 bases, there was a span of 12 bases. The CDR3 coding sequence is TGTGCCAGCAGGCCACAGGATCTCTATGGCTACACCTTC. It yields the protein CASRPQDLYGYTF.

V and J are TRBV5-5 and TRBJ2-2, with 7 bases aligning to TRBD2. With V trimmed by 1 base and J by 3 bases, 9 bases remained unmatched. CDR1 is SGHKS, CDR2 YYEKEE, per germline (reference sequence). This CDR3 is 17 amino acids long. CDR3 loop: CASSLRFSGIDTGELFF. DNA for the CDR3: TGTGCCAGCAGCTTGAGGTTCAGCGGGATCGACACCGGGGAGCTGTTTTTT. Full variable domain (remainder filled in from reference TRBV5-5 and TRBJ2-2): DAGVTQSPTHLIKTRGQQVTLRCSPISGHKSVSWYQQVLGQGPQFIFQYYEKEERGRGNFPDRFSARQFPNYSSELNVNALLLGDSALYLCASSLRFSGIDTGELFFGEGSRLTVL.

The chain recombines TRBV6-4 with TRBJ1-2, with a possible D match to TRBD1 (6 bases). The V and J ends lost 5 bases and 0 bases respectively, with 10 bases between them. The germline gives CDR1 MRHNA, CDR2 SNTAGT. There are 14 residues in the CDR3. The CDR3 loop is CASSPDRTNYGYTF. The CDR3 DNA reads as TGTGCCAGCAGTCCGGACAGAACTAACTATGGCTACACCTTC.

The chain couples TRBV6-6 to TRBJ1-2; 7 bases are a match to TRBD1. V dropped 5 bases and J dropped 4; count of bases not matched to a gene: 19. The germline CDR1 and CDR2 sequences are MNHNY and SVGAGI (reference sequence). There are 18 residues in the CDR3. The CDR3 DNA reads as TGTGCCAGCAGTCTTAGGCGGCAGGGGGTTAAAGGACTCTATGGCTACACCTTC. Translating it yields CASSLRRQGVKGLYGYTF.

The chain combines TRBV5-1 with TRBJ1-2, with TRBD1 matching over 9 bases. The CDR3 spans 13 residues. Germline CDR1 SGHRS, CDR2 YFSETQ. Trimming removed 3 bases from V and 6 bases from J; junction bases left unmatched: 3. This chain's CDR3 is CASSWDRADGYTF. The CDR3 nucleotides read TGCGCCAGCAGCTGGGACAGGGCGGATGGCTACACCTTC.

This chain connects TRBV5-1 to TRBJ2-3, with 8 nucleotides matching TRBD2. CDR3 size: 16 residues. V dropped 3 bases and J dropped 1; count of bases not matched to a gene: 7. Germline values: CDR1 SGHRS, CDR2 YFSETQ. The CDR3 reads CASSSAATSGTDTQYF. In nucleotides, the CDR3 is TGCGCCAGCAGCTCCGCGGCGACTAGCGGCACAGATACGCAGTATTTT.

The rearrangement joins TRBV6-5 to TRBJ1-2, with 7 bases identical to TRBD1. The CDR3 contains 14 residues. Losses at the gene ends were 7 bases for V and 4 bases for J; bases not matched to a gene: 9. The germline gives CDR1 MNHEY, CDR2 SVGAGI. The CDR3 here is CASTTGALSYGYTF. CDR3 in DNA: TGTGCCAGCACCACAGGGGCCCTTAGCTATGGCTACACCTTC.

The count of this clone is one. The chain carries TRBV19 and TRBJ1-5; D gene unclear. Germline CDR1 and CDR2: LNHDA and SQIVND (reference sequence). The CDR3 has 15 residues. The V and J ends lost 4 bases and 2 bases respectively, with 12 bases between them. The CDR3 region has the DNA TGTGCCAGTAGTAGTCGGACGGAGGGCAATCAGCCCCAGCATTTT. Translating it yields CASSSRTEGNQPQHF.

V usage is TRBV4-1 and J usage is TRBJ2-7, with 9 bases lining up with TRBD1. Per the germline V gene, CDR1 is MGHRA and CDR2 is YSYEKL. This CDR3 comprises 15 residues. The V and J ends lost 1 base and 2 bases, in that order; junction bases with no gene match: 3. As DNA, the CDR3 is TGCGCCAGCAGCCAAGCCGGGACAGGGACCTACGAGCAGTACTTC. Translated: CASSQAGTGTYEQYF.